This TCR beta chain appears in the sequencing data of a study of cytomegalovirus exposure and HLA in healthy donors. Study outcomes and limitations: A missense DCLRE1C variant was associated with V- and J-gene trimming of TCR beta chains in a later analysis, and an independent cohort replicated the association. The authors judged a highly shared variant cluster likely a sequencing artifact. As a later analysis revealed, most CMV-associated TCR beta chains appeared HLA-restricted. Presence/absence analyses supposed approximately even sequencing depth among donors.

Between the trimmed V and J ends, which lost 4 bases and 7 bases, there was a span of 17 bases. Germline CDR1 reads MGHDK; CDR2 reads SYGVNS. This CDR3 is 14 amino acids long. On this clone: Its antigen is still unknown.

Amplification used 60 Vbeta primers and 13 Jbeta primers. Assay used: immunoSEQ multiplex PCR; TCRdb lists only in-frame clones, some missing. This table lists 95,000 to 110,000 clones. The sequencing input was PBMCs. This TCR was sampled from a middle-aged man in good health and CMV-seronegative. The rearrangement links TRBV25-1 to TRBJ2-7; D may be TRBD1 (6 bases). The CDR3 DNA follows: TGTGCCAGCAGTGCGGTTGACAGGACCCTGGAGCAGTACTTC. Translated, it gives CASSAVDRTLEQYF.